One and the same sample provided the 30 T cell receptor beta chains below, sequenced in a study of cytomegalovirus exposure and HLA in healthy donors. The assay was immunoSEQ multiplex PCR, and TCRdb's table has in-frame clones only and misses some. The profile shows roughly 76,000 clones, roughly 94% of them singletons. Sequencing was performed on PBMCs. These TCRs come from a man in his late teens or twenties in good health and CMV-seropositive.

J is TRBJ2-1 and V is TRBV9, with 14 nucleotides matching TRBD2. After removal of 3 bases from V and 7 bases from J, the junction contained 3 bases not matched to a gene. The CDR3 runs to 15 residues. Per the germline V gene, CDR1 is SGDLS and CDR2 is YYNGEE. CDR3 nucleotides: TGTGCCAGCAGCGCCGGGACTAGCGGGAGAAATGAGCAGTTCTTC. This codes for CASSAGTSGRNEQFF.

The chain carries TRBV9 and TRBJ2-2; 8 bases map to TRBD1. Germline trimming cut 0 bases from V and 0 bases from J; bases unmatched to any gene: 4. CDR3 length equals 17 residues. The V gene's germline CDR1 is SGDLS and CDR2 YYNGEE. CDR3 residues: CASSVEGQGANTGELFF. The CDR3 DNA reads as TGTGCCAGCAGCGTAGAAGGACAGGGCGCGAACACCGGGGAGCTGTTTTTT. The full variable domain, rest sourced from reference TRBV9 and TRBJ2-2, is DSGVTQTPKHLITATGQRVTLRCSPRSGDLSVYWYQQSLDQGLQFLIQYYNGEERAKGNILERFSAQQFPDLHSELNLSSLELGDSALYFCASSVEGQGANTGELFFGEGSRLTVL.

The chain employs TRBV10-1 and TRBJ2-1; 10 positions match TRBD2. This CDR3 comprises 18 residues. Germline trimming cut 1 base from V and 6 bases from J; bases unmatched to any gene: 12. Germline V gene lookup returns CDR1 WNHNN and CDR2 SYGVQD (reference sequence). CDR3 amino acids: CASSEWPGLAENGNEQFF. DNA of the CDR3: TGCGCCAGCAGTGAGTGGCCCGGACTAGCGGAAAACGGCAATGAGCAGTTCTTC.

The chain couples TRBV10-3 to TRBJ2-5, with 15 bases lining up with TRBD2. The V and J ends lost 8 bases and 5 bases, in that order; junction bases with no gene match: 9. Germline V gene sequence: CDR1 ENHRY, CDR2 SYGVKD. The CDR3 extends over 16 amino acids. The CDR3 DNA sequence: TGTGCCATCCCCTTGTCCGGACTAGCGGGGGGGGAGACCCAGTACTTC. Protein product: CAIPLSGLAGGETQYF.

This chain connects TRBV5-4 to TRBJ1-2; D is uncertain. There are 14 residues in the CDR3. Germline lookup yields CDR1 SGHNT and CDR2 YYREEE (reference sequence). Trimming took 4 bases from V and 4 from J, leaving 14 bases between them. CDR3 sequence: CASSPVRYGYGYTF. The CDR3 region has the DNA TGTGCCAGCAGCCCCGTGCGTTACGGCTATGGCTACACCTTC.

The chain uses TRBV9 and TRBJ1-3, with a tentative D call TRBD1 (5 bases). Trimming stripped 5 bases from V and 1 base from J, with 13 bases between. Germline CDR1 SGDLS, CDR2 YYNGEE. This CDR3 has 15 amino acids. The CDR3 here is CASSRHGGSGNTIYF. The DNA for the CDR3 is TGTGCCAGCAGTCGCCACGGGGGATCTGGAAACACCATATATTTT.

The chain is built from TRBV9 and TRBJ1-5; the match to TRBD1 covers 7 bases. This CDR3 has 15 residues. The ends lost 4 bases at V and 6 bases at J; junction bases unmatched: 10. Looked up from germline, CDR1 is SGDLS and CDR2 is YYNGEE. The CDR3 nucleotides read TGTGCCAGCAGCCCCTCAGGACAGGCAGCTCAGCCCCAGCATTTT. Translation gives CASSPSGQAAQPQHF.

The chain uses TRBV28 and TRBJ2-3, with TRBD2 matching 8 bases. Germline trimming cut 6 bases from V and 4 bases from J; bases unmatched to any gene: 12. CDR1 is MDHEN and CDR2 is SYDVKM in the germline V gene. The CDR3 contains 16 residues. CDR3 nucleotides: TGTGCCAGCAGCCCCCACCGGGGGGGAGTAGCAGATACGCAGTATTTT. This gives the protein CASSPHRGGVADTQYF.

V gene TRBV27 combines with J gene TRBJ1-1, with D possibly matching TRBD1 (5 bases). The CDR3 totals 14 residues. Trimming removed 2 bases at V and 2 bases at J, with 9 bases between. The germline V gene has CDR1 MNHEY and CDR2 SMNVEV (reference sequence). The CDR3 is CASSLITGNTEAFF. In DNA form, the CDR3 reads TGTGCCAGCAGTTTAATAACAGGCAACACTGAAGCTTTCTTT.

V usage is TRBV28 and J usage is TRBJ2-3, with 13 bases identical to TRBD2. V gave up 6 bases and J gave up 9 bases; unmatched junction bases: 12. The CDR3 is 16 residues long. Germline assignment: CDR1 MDHEN and CDR2 SYDVKM. The CDR3 sequence: CASSPGTSGTRRTQYF. In DNA, the CDR3 is TGTGCCAGCAGCCCCGGGACTAGCGGGACCCGTAGGACGCAGTATTTT.

V and J are TRBV5-6 and TRBJ2-2; a weak D match, TRBD1 (6 bases). CDR1 SGHDT and CDR2 YYEEEE come from the germline V gene. This CDR3 comprises 16 residues. V was clipped by 4 bases and J by 0 bases, with 13 bases between them. The chain's CDR3 is CASSTTHRANTGELFF. CDR3 nucleotides: TGTGCCAGCAGCACCACGCACAGGGCGAACACCGGGGAGCTGTTTTTT.

The chain has TRBV6-5 and TRBJ2-5; 8 nucleotides align to TRBD2. The CDR3 spans 14 residues. CDR1 MNHEY and CDR2 SVGAGI come from the germline V gene. Germline trimming cut 6 bases from V and 4 bases from J; bases unmatched to any gene: 7. The CDR3 protein is CASSRRGGGETQYF. Here the CDR3 DNA reads TGTGCCAGCAGCCGCCGGGGGGGCGGAGAGACCCAGTACTTC.

The chain uses TRBV5-6 and TRBJ2-1; 13 bases agree with TRBD2. The CDR3 runs 18 residues. The germline V gene encodes CDR1 SGHDT and CDR2 YYEEEE. The V gene end was trimmed by 2 bases and the J gene end by 1 base; junction bases not matched to a gene: 6. The CDR3 nucleotides read TGTGCCAGCAGCTTCGGACTAGCGGGAGAAGGATCCTACAATGAGCAGTTCTTC. Protein sequence: CASSFGLAGEGSYNEQFF.

V usage is TRBV5-4 and J usage is TRBJ2-7; 12 nucleotides align to TRBD2. J was trimmed by 0 bases and V by 4 bases; bases with no gene match: 5. The CDR3 consists of 16 residues. Germline loops: CDR1 SGHNT, CDR2 YYREEE (reference sequence). DNA of the CDR3: TGTGCCAGCAGCAAAGGACTAGCGGGGCCCTCCTACGAGCAGTACTTC. It yields the protein CASSKGLAGPSYEQYF.

This chain uses TRBV7-2 with TRBJ1-1; D is unclear. This CDR3 region has 13 residues. Trimming removed 2 bases at V and 7 bases at J, with 11 bases between. From germline, CDR1 is SGHTA and CDR2 FQGNSA. CDR3 sequence reads: CASSLLTGNEAFF. The CDR3 nucleotides are TGTGCCAGCAGCTTACTCACCGGTAATGAAGCTTTCTTT. The full variable domain, completed using reference TRBV7-2 and TRBJ1-1, is GAGVSQSPSNKVTEKGKDVELRCDPISGHTALYWYRQSLGQGLEFLIYFQGNSAPDKSGLPSDRFSAERTGGSVSTLTIQRTQQEDSAVYLCASSLLTGNEAFFGQGTRLTVV.

The rearrangement joins TRBV6-4 to TRBJ1-2; 9 bases are shared with TRBD1. Losses at the gene ends were 1 base for V and 8 bases for J; bases not matched to a gene: 17. Per germline, CDR1 MRHNA and CDR2 SNTAGT. This CDR3 has 18 amino acids. The CDR3 region has the DNA TGTGCCAGCAGTGACTTTCATACAGGGGGCGGAAAGATGGAAGGCTACACCTTC. It translates to CASSDFHTGGGKMEGYTF.

The V gene is TRBV5-1, the J gene TRBJ2-7; 8 bases are shared with TRBD2. V lost 0 bases, J lost 5 bases, and 7 bases stayed unmatched. The CDR3 covers 15 residues. CDR1 SGHRS and CDR2 YFSETQ come from the germline V gene. CDR3 bases: TGCGCCAGCAGCTTGGGGCTAGCGGGCGCCCACGAGCAGTACTTC. Protein: CASSLGLAGAHEQYF.

J is TRBJ2-1 and V is TRBV4-1; unclear D gene. Per germline, CDR1 MGHRA and CDR2 YSYEKL. Trimming pared 0 bases from V and 4 bases from J, leaving 7 bases between. This CDR3 has 14 amino acids. The CDR3 spells CASSQDGFYNEQFF. The CDR3 bases are TGCGCCAGCAGCCAAGACGGGTTTTACAATGAGCAGTTCTTC.

The V call is TRBV7-8, the J call TRBJ2-1; 9 nucleotides align to TRBD2. V dropped 3 bases and J dropped 8; count of bases not matched to a gene: 8. The CDR3 contains 15 residues. CDR1 and CDR2 from the germline V gene are SGHVS and FQNEAQ. The CDR3 loop reads CASSFGGGRAHEQFF. Written as DNA, the CDR3 is TGTGCCAGCAGCTTCGGTGGCGGGAGGGCACATGAGCAGTTCTTC.

This clone was counted once. The V gene is TRBV5-1, the J gene TRBJ2-2; 11 positions agree with TRBD2. The CDR3 loop spans 17 amino acids. Germline trimming cut 4 bases from V and 4 bases from J; bases unmatched to any gene: 9. Germline CDR1 reads SGHRS; CDR2 reads YFSETQ. The CDR3 sequence is CASSKKAGTSGTGELFF. For the CDR3, the DNA is TGCGCCAGCAGCAAAAAAGCCGGGACTAGCGGCACCGGGGAGCTGTTTTTT.

The chain is built from TRBV9 and TRBJ2-1, with D tentatively TRBD1 (6 bases). V was cut by 0 bases and J by 7 bases, with 11 bases left in between. The V gene's germline CDR1 is SGDLS and CDR2 YYNGEE. This CDR3 contains 14 residues. This chain's CDR3 is CASSVGQGTNEQFF. In nucleotides, the CDR3 is TGTGCCAGCAGCGTAGGCCAAGGGACAAATGAGCAGTTCTTC.

The chain joins TRBV6-6 to TRBJ1-4; D remains ambiguous. CDR3 size: 15 residues. With 6 bases removed from V and 0 bases from J, the gap between germline ends came to 11 bases. Germline CDR1 reads MNHNY; CDR2 reads SVGAGI (reference sequence). CDR3 residues: CASREGFATNEKLFF. CDR3 bases: TGTGCCAGCAGAGAGGGATTTGCAACTAATGAAAAACTGTTTTTT.

V gene TRBV27 combines with J gene TRBJ2-1; 12 positions agree with TRBD2. V was clipped by 3 bases and J by 7 bases; unmatched bases: 4. The CDR3 loop spans 15 amino acids. Germline CDR1 and CDR2: MNHEY and SMNVEV (reference sequence). CDR3 nucleotide sequence: TGTGCCAGCAGTTTCACTAGCGGGAGGAGGAATGAGCAGTTCTTC. Protein sequence: CASSFTSGRRNEQFF.

The chain links TRBV5-1 to TRBJ2-2; D remains unclear. V shed 1 base and J shed 1 base, with 8 bases lying between them. This CDR3 is built from 15 residues. CDR1 and CDR2 (germline): SGHRS, YFSETQ. For the CDR3, the DNA is TGCGCCAGCAGCTTGACAGATCGGAACACCGGGGAGCTGTTTTTT. Amino acids: CASSLTDRNTGELFF.

This chain links TRBV5-1 with TRBJ2-3, with TRBD2 as a possible D gene (5 bases). Trimming stripped 4 bases from V and 1 base from J, with 10 bases between. This CDR3 has 14 residues. Germline V gene lookup returns CDR1 SGHRS and CDR2 YFSETQ. As DNA, the CDR3 is TGCGCCAGCAGCCTCGCGGGCCGCACAGATACGCAGTATTTT. Translating gives CASSLAGRTDTQYF.

V is TRBV27 and J is TRBJ2-1; 10 nucleotides match TRBD2. Germline loops: CDR1 MNHEY, CDR2 SMNVEV (reference sequence). After removal of 0 bases from V and 8 bases from J, the junction contained 7 bases not matched to a gene. The CDR3 is made up of 16 amino acids. CDR3 sequence (DNA): TGTGCCAGCAGTTTATCAACCAGCGGGAGGGGCGATGAGCAGTTCTTC. It encodes CASSLSTSGRGDEQFF.

As concerns this clone: The same CDR3 arises from other DNA sequences in this sample as well. The J gene is TRBJ1-5, the V gene TRBV5-1, with a weak D call TRBD1 (6 bases). The CDR3 length is 15 residues. CDR1 and CDR2 from the germline V gene are SGHRS and YFSETQ. The germline V and J ends were trimmed by 0 bases and 4 bases, with 11 bases remaining between them. CDR3 nucleotide sequence: TGCGCCAGCAGCTTGGACGGGCAGGGGAATCAGCCCCAGCATTTT. Its translation is CASSLDGQGNQPQHF.

This clone has just one count. The rearrangement links TRBV7-8 to TRBJ2-7; D is ambiguous. CDR1 and CDR2 from the germline V gene are SGHVS and FQNEAQ. V lost 5 bases and J lost 9, with 11 bases in between. This CDR3 spans 11 amino acids. DNA of the CDR3: TGTGCCAGCAGCCCGACGTGGAGGCAGTACTTC. Translating it yields CASSPTWRQYF.

The chain recombines TRBV18 with TRBJ2-1; 11 nucleotides line up with TRBD2. Germline loops: CDR1 KGHSH, CDR2 LQKENI. Trimming cost V 2 bases and J 1 base; bases outside gene matches: 4. The CDR3 loop spans 17 amino acids. The CDR3 DNA follows: TGTGCCAGCTCACCAGGACTAGCGGGCGGGTCCTACAATGAGCAGTTCTTC. Translated: CASSPGLAGGSYNEQFF.

This sequence joins TRBV6-4 and TRBJ2-2; 9 bases align to TRBD2. The trim removed 3 bases at V and 1 base at J, leaving 0 bases unmatched. The CDR3 runs to 15 residues. Germline CDR1 and CDR2: MRHNA and SNTAGT. The CDR3 DNA follows: TGTGCCAGCAGTGAGACTAGCGGGAACACCGGGGAGCTGTTTTTT. Its translation is CASSETSGNTGELFF.